This T cell receptor beta chain was documented in a study of blood T cell repertoires in COVID-19. The V and J ends lost 6 bases and 3 bases respectively, with 10 bases between them. This CDR3 spans 13 amino acids. Looked up from germline, CDR1 is MDHEN and CDR2 is SYDVKM. In the authors' workflow: Cell counts per sample came from amplifying reference gene primers. The assay was immunoSEQ multiplex PCR, and TCRdb's table has in-frame clones only and misses some. That table gives V, J and clone size, and the DNA gave D and trimming. The sample yields roughly 300,000 clones, about nine tenths seen once. Those who participated ranged in age from roughly 18 to 89 years and resided in around 22 US areas. Participants had their cohort set by participant-reported clinical history. Two negative PCRs, clearance, or symptom resolution were required of recovered Cohort 3 donors.

The sequence came from a woman aged 18-29 years who had recovered from COVID-19. The sequenced material came from PBMCs or T cells enriched from blood (not recorded which). The chain carries TRBV28 and TRBJ2-3, with a possible D match to TRBD1 (6 bases). The CDR3 DNA sequence: TGTGCCAGCAGCTCAAGGGGGACAGATACGCAGTATTTT. It translates to CASSSRGTDTQYF.